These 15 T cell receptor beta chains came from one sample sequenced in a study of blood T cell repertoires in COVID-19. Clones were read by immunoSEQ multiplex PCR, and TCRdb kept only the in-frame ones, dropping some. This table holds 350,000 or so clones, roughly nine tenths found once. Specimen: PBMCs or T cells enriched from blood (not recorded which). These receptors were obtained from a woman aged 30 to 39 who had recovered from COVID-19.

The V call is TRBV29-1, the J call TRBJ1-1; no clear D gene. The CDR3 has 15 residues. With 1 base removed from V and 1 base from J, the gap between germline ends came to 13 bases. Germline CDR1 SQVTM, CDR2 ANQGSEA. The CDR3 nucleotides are TGCAGCGTTGAAGTTCGGGGAGCAGCGAACACTGAAGCTTTCTTT. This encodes CSVEVRGAANTEAFF.

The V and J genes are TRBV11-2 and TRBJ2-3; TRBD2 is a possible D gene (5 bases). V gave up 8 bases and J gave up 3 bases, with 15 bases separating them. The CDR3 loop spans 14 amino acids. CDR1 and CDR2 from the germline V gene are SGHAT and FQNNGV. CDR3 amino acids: CASEVGSWTDTQYF. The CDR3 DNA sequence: TGTGCCAGCGAGGTAGGGAGTTGGACAGATACGCAGTATTTT.

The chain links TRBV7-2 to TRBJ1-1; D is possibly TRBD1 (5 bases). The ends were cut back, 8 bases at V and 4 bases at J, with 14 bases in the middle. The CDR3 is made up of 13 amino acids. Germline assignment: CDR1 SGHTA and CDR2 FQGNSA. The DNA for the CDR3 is TGTGCCAGCCTTTTTCGGGGGAGCACTGAAGCTTTCTTT. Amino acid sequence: CASLFRGSTEAFF. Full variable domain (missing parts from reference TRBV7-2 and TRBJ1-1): GAGVSQSPSNKVTEKGKDVELRCDPISGHTALYWYRQSLGQGLEFLIYFQGNSAPDKSGLPSDRFSAERTGGSVSTLTIQRTQQEDSAVYLCASLFRGSTEAFFGQGTRLTVV.

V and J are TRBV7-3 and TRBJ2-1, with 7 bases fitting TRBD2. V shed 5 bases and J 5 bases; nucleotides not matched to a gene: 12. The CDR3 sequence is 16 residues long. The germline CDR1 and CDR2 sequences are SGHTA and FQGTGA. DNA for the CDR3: TGTGCCAGCAGCCATCCCCCCGGGACTACGCACAATGAGCAGTTCTTC. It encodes CASSHPPGTTHNEQFF.

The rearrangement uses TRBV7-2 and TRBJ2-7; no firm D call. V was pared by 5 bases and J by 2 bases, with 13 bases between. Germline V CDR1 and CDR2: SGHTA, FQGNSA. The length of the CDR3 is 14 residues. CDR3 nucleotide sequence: TGTGCCAGCAGCGGAGACTTGCCGCCCTACGAGCAGTACTTC. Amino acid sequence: CASSGDLPPYEQYF. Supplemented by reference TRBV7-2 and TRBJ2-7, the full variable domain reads GAGVSQSPSNKVTEKGKDVELRCDPISGHTALYWYRQSLGQGLEFLIYFQGNSAPDKSGLPSDRFSAERTGGSVSTLTIQRTQQEDSAVYLCASSGDLPPYEQYFGPGTRLTVT.

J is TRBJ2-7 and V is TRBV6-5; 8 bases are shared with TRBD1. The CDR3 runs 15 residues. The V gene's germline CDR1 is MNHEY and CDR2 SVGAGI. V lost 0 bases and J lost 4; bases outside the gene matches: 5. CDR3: CASSYSAGGVYEQYF. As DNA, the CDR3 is TGTGCCAGCAGTTACTCTGCAGGGGGCGTTTACGAGCAGTACTTC.

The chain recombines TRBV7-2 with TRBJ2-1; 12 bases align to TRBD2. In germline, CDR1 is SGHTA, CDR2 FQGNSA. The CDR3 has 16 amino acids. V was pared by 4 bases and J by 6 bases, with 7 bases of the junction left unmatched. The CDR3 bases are TGTGCCAGCAGCTCACCGACTAGCGGGAGAGGCAATGAGCAGTTCTTC. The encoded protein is CASSSPTSGRGNEQFF.

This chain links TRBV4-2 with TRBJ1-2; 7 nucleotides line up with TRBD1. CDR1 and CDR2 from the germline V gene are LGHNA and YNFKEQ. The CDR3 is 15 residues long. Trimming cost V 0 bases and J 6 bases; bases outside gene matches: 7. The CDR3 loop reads CASSQDPRDRDGYTF. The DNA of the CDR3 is TGTGCCAGCAGCCAAGATCCCCGGGACAGAGATGGCTACACCTTC.

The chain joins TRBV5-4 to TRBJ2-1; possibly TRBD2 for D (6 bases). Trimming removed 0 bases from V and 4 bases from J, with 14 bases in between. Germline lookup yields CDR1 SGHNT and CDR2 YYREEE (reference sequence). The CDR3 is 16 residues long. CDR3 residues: CASSLDGGNPYNEQFF. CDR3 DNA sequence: TGTGCCAGCAGCTTGGATGGCGGGAACCCATACAATGAGCAGTTCTTC.

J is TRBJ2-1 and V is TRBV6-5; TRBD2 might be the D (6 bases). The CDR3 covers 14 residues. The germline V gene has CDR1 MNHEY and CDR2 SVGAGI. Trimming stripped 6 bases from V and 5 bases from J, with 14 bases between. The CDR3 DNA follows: TGTGCCAGCAGGGAGGGACCTTGGAACAATGAGCAGTTCTTC. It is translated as CASREGPWNNEQFF.

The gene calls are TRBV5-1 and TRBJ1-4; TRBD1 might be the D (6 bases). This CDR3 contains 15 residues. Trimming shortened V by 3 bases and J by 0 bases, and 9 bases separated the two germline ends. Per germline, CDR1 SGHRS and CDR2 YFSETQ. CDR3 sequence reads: CASSWGTTTNEKLFF. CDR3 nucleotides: TGCGCCAGCAGCTGGGGGACAACAACTAATGAAAAACTGTTTTTT. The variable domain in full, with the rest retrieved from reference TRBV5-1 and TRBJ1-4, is KAGVTQTPRYLIKTRGQQVTLSCSPISGHRSVSWYQQTPGQGLQFLFEYFSETQRNKGNFPGRFSGRQFSNSRSEMNVSTLELGDSALYLCASSWGTTTNEKLFFGSGTQLSVL.

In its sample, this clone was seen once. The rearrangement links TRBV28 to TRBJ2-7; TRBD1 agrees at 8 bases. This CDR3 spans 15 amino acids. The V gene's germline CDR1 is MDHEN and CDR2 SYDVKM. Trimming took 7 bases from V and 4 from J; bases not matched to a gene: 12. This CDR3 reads CASNSEAGGTYEQYF. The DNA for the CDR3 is TGTGCCAGCAATTCAGAGGCAGGGGGCACGTACGAGCAGTACTTC.

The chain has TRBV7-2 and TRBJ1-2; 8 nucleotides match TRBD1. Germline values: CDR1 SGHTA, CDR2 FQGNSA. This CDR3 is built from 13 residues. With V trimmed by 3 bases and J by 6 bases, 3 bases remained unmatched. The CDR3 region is CASSFGQGDGYTF. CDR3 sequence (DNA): TGTGCCAGCAGCTTCGGACAGGGAGATGGCTACACCTTC.

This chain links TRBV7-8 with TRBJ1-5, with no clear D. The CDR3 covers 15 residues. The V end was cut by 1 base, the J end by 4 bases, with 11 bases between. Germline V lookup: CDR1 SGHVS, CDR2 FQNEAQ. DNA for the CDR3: TGTGCCAGCAGCTTAGTGGGCAGTAAGAATCAGCCCCAGCATTTT. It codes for CASSLVGSKNQPQHF. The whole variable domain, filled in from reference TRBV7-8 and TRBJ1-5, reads GAGVSQSPRYKVAKRGQDVALRCDPISGHVSLFWYQQALGQGPEFLTYFQNEAQLDKSGLPSDRFFAERPEGSVSTLKIQRTQQEDSAVYLCASSLVGSKNQPQHFGDGTRLSIL.

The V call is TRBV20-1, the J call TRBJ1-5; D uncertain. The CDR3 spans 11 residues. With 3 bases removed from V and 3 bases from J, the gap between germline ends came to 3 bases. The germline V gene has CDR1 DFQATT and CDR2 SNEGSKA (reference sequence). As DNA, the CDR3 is TGCAGTGCTAGTCACAATCAGCCCCAGCATTTT. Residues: CSASHNQPQHF.